The rows below give T cell receptor beta chains drawn from one sample of a study of early T cells in non-severe SARS-CoV-2 infection. TCRdb reanalysed the 5' RACE reads using MiXCR and keeps one entry per CDR3 protein. The table includes under 85,000 distinct CDR3 sequences, around an eighth detected once. Specimen: whole blood. These receptors came from an adult who was a healthcare worker with PCR-confirmed SARS-CoV-2 infection or an uninfected control (not recorded which). Each CDR3 is given without its conserved first and last residue. Clone size is shown for a subset of rows, as once, few, many or a class of expanded clone.

clone size	V gene	J gene	CDR3 protein
once	TRBV3-1	TRBJ1-6	ASSQGSSYNSPLH
few	TRBV6-6	TRBJ2-3	ASTLVLPQSNTQY
many	TRBV18	TRBJ2-5	ASSPGIQETQY
many	TRBV3-1	TRBJ1-2	ASSQDPRGYT
few	TRBV11-2	TRBJ2-1	ASSLDGAAYNEQF
.	TRBV28	TRBJ2-1	ASSFGGGASYNEQF
.	TRBV28	TRBJ2-7	ASKTGLAATEQY
few	TRBV2	TRBJ2-7	ASSRGTGSLEQY
once	TRBV30	TRBJ1-2	AWSVLSGNDGYT
many	TRBV29-1	TRBJ2-2	SVMGNTGELF
few	TRBV12-3/TRBV12-4	TRBJ1-5	ASSPRQGRQPQH
.	TRBV5-1	TRBJ2-5	ASSRAGDQETQY
many	TRBV30	TRBJ2-1	AWGQFSSYNEQF
.	TRBV4-2	TRBJ2-3	ASSQEGTSGSGDTQY
many	TRBV6-5	TRBJ2-7	ASSPGGLTYEQY
once	TRBV27	TRBJ2-7	ASSRLLQGAYEQY
.	TRBV6-8	TRBJ2-5	ASSCTNQETQY
few	TRBV2	TRBJ2-1	ASSVLSVAYNEQF
many	TRBV18	TRBJ2-3	ASSREGGADTQY
many	TRBV14	TRBJ2-6	ASSPAHPSGANVLT
few	TRBV6-5	TRBJ2-1	ASRPTRGANEQF
few	TRBV28	TRBJ2-1	ASSFTMGPSSYNEQF